These 10 T cell receptor beta chains came from one sample sequenced in a study of blood T cells in healthy people across ages. Then a second PCR, running about 6 to 11 cycles, was carried out with a sample-barcoded 5' primer and a J-beta primer mix. A single record per CDR3 protein comes from TCRdb applying MiXCR to the 5' RACE reads. The profile shows around 1,500,000 distinct CDR3 sequences, 35% to 45% of them singletons. The sequenced sample consisted of blood. These receptors originate from a woman under 30 in good health.

This clonotype was recorded a few times. The rearrangement links TRBV27 to TRBJ1-1; 9 bases align to TRBD1. The CDR3 runs 14 residues. V lost 6 bases to trimming and J lost 10 bases; unmatched junction nucleotides: 12. Germline V gene lookup returns CDR1 MNHEY and CDR2 SMNVEV (reference sequence). The CDR3 loop reads CASSTINTGGRAFF. The CDR3 DNA is TGTGCCAGCAGCACCATTAATACAGGGGGCAGAGCTTTCTTT.

This clonotype was detected a few times. V is TRBV7-2 and J is TRBJ2-1; 8 nucleotides agree with TRBD2. This CDR3 is 13 amino acids long. CDR1 and CDR2 (germline): SGHTA, FQGNSA. V gave up 3 bases and J gave up 12 bases; unmatched junction bases: 7. CDR3 region: CASSFELAERQFF. CDR3 nucleotide sequence: TGTGCCAGCAGCTTCGAACTAGCGGAAAGGCAGTTCTTC.

There are a few counts of this clonotype. In DNA form, the CDR3 reads TGCGCCAGCAGCCAAGATTACCGGGCGATCTACGAGCAGTACTTC. Its translation is CASSQDYRAIYEQYF. The chain has TRBV4-1 and TRBJ2-7; D unresolved. V lost 0 bases to trimming and J lost 3 bases, with 12 bases between them. This CDR3 comprises 15 residues. CDR1 and CDR2 from the germline V gene are MGHRA and YSYEKL.

In the case of this clonotype: One junction end disagrees with the germline gene, perhaps due to a read error. This rearrangement joins TRBV12-3 or TRBV12-4 to TRBJ2-3; 9 nucleotides agree with TRBD2. This CDR3 region has 15 residues. Here the CDR3 reads CASSSTSGYTDAQYF. DNA for the CDR3: TGTGCCAGCAGTTCGACTAGCGGTTACACAGATGCGCAGTATTTT.

This clonotype was detected a few times. The chain recombines TRBV4-1 with TRBJ2-1, with 14 bases identical to TRBD2. The V gene end was trimmed by 1 base and the J gene end by 8 bases; junction bases not matched to a gene: 4. This CDR3 region has 16 residues. Germline CDR1 MGHRA, CDR2 YSYEKL. The CDR3 loop reads CASSQGGLAGVYEQFF. DNA of the CDR3: TGCGCCAGCAGCCAAGGGGGACTAGCGGGAGTCTATGAGCAGTTCTTC.

The V call is TRBV20-1, the J call TRBJ1-1; D might be TRBD1 (6 bases). The CDR3 length is 12 residues. Between the trimmed V and J ends, which lost 6 bases and 1 base, there was a span of 9 bases. In germline, CDR1 is DFQATT, CDR2 SNEGSKA (reference sequence). The CDR3 DNA sequence: TGCAGTGCCCCGGGACAGAACACTGAAGCTTTCTTT. It codes for CSAPGQNTEAFF.

This clonotype has at least ten counts. J is TRBJ1-2 and V is TRBV20-1, with unresolved D. CDR1 and CDR2 (germline): DFQATT, SNEGSKA (reference sequence). The CDR3 has 12 residues. The V end lost 3 bases, the J end lost 5 bases, and 10 bases lay between the germline ends. CDR3 protein: CSASHYVYGYTF. DNA of the CDR3: TGCAGTGCTAGTCATTACGTTTATGGCTACACCTTC.

The V call is TRBV25-1, the J call TRBJ2-7, with 8 bases lining up with TRBD1. Germline CDR1 MGHDK, CDR2 SYGVNS. With V trimmed by 7 bases and J by 3 bases, 5 bases remained unmatched. This CDR3 region has 13 residues. The CDR3 sequence: CASNPTGVYEQYF. Written as DNA, the CDR3 is TGTGCCAGCAACCCGACAGGGGTCTACGAGCAGTACTTC.

This clonotype has more than one count but fewer than ten. The CDR3 sequence is CASSPGQVRLTNYGYTF. As DNA, the CDR3 is TGTGCCAGCAGCCCCGGACAAGTTCGTCTCACTAACTATGGCTACACCTTC. This chain uses TRBV5-6 with TRBJ1-2, with a possible D match to TRBD1 (5 bases). Germline V gene lookup returns CDR1 SGHDT and CDR2 YYEEEE. The CDR3 contains 17 residues. V was pared by 4 bases and J by 0 bases, with 19 bases between.

This clonotype was detected many times. The V call is TRBV6-1, the J call TRBJ2-5, with D perhaps TRBD1 or TRBD2 (5 bases each). Looked up from germline, CDR1 is MNHNS and CDR2 is SASEGT. The ends were cut back, 4 bases at V and 2 bases at J, with 11 bases in the middle. This CDR3 region has 14 residues. The CDR3: CASSVGAGQETQYF. CDR3 nucleotides: TGTGCCAGCAGTGTTGGGGCGGGTCAAGAGACCCAGTACTTC.